This TCR beta chain was sequenced during a study of control samples from healthy donors and cancer patients. Germline assignment: CDR1 KGHSH and CDR2 LQKENI. V lost 4 bases and J lost 0; bases outside the gene matches: 8. The CDR3 spans 17 residues. Using immunoSEQ multiplex PCR, the repertoire was profiled, and TCRdb retains in-frame clones only, with some absent. The table has around 20,000 clones, 80% to 85% seen once. The V gene is TRBV18, the J gene TRBJ1-3; 8 positions agree with TRBD1. The sample comprised PBMCs. The receptor was derived from a man older than 75 with head and neck cancer. The CDR3 nucleotides read TGTGCCAGCTCACTCTACACTGGGACAGGCTCTGGAAACACCATATATTTT. This translates into CASSLYTGTGSGNTIYF.